Described below is a single T cell receptor beta chain sequence and its context. Its antigen is still unknown. No base qualities exist here, and no much larger clone lies one base off it. The source of the sample is a study of cytomegalovirus exposure and HLA in healthy donors (dated by TCRdb to 2017 to 2019). General notes on the study: An earlier analysis of fewer than 750 of the donors reported over 250 Gb of sequence data and 100 million to 120 million unique TCR beta sequences obtained from some 200 million T cells. Among several hundred genotyped donors of the cohort, an average of approximately 220,000 unique TCR beta nucleotide sequences was sequenced per donor, of which roughly 18% were non-productive. Because of strong linkage in the cohort, roughly five DR-DQ haplotypes were treated as single units for association and clustering. Genome-wide SNP genotypes for about 60% of the roughly 700 donors were used in a later genetic analysis, which treated that subset as a discovery cohort. All discovery cohort repertoires had been generated on a single sequencing platform. To decide whether each TCR beta V gene segment behaved as functional or pseudogenic, an earlier analysis of some 600 of the donors relied on high-throughput TCR beta sequencing. A separate validation cohort of roughly 110 different subjects was used in addition to the roughly 700-subject first cohort. Alongside the repertoire data, information on donor age, sex, ethnicity and CMV serostatus was compiled. Class I and class II HLA loci were covered by the typing at four-digit resolution. The genetic ancestry cluster associated with self-reported Caucasian donors included 81% of the roughly 410 genotyped donors. Rather than using new phenotypic data, the later analysis identified candidate immune exposures from TCR beta sequences and from how often those sequences occurred across donors. High-throughput TCR immunosequencing, statistical association of individual TCRs with disease status, and machine learning were combined to predict cytomegalovirus infection status. The number of typed donors differed by locus: about 620-640 for A, B, C, DRB1 and DQB1; approximately 520 for DQA1; approximately 600 for DPA1; and approximately 450 for DPB1. The study was designed to test whether signatures of past pathogen exposure could be identified by cataloging public T cell receptors. The T cell repertoires of some 670 subjects were profiled by immunosequencing and related to cytomegalovirus serostatus. A later analysis re-analyzed previously published TCR beta repertoires from approximately 670 donors and added high-resolution HLA genotyping to study TCR occurrence patterns. About 300 gigabases of sequencing data and approximately 84 million unique TCR sequences were included in an early release covering several hundred HLA-typed donors.

What the authors observed across the whole study: For the cohort, immune exposure information was limited to CMV serostatus. When HLA alleles, especially DR and DQ, strongly co-occurred, TCR associations were difficult to assign to individual alleles. A later analysis reported that several top co-occurrence clusters appeared linked to parvovirus B19, influenza, CMV and Epstein-Barr virus. In a later analysis, TCR association rates were found to vary across HLA loci, with the most associated TCRs seen for DRB1 alleles and the fewest for HLA-C alleles. A later analysis associated 15,000 to 20,000 TCR beta sequences with specific HLA alleles at a false discovery rate of 0.05. A few of the identified cytomegalovirus-associated TCR beta chains were confirmed in vitro to be specific for cytomegalovirus antigens. According to a later genetic analysis, donors in an Asian-associated ancestry cluster had fewer N-insertions in productive TCRs than the approximately 630-donor mean. The cohort was sequenced for TCR beta chains only, and without alpha or paired-chain data the features that could be detected were limited. A later analysis found that HLA-associated TCR beta chains were more clonally expanded and had lower generation probabilities than equally common non-associated chains. In an earlier analysis of around 600 of the donors, most TCR beta V segments appeared in productive rearrangements about 87% or about 30% of the time, broadly matching IMGT annotations. According to the authors, the approach could potentially be generalized to other disease states and immunological phenotypes. According to a later analysis, most CMV-associated TCR beta chains appeared to be HLA-restricted, and the HLA associations seemed to be driven largely by CMV exposure. A total of 164 TCR beta chains were listed by the study as associated with cytomegalovirus. HLA typing was unavailable for some donors at each locus, so association tests used only the typed subset. Some IMGT-functional V segments, including TRBV6-2 and TRBV6-3, could not be distinguished by the 87-base-pair reads and were therefore excluded. Because counts were too low, about 15 rarely observed V segments, including chromosome 9 orphons, were left out of the earlier analysis of 587 of the donors. A further reported finding was that TCR beta sequences accurately predicted the HLA-A and HLA-B alleles for most subjects in the first cohort. A group of highly shared sequence variants was considered likely to be a technical artifact of the sequencing pipeline. Correlated functional status among segregating V segments might reflect linkage disequilibrium, but an unknown experimental factor could not be ruled out. In both the original and validation cohorts, the classifier was reported to diagnose cytomegalovirus status with high specificity and sensitivity. In a later genetic analysis, a missense DCLRE1C variant was associated with V-gene and J-gene trimming of TCR beta chains, and the association was replicated in an independent cohort. Most TCR sequences were observed very rarely across donors, whereas some public TCRs were present in many individuals. Presence/absence analyses assumed roughly uniform sequencing depth across donors, an assumption that may not hold.

The germline V gene encodes CDR1 MNHEY and CDR2 SVGAGI. Cut back by 0 bases and 5 bases, the V and J ends lie 14 bases apart. The CDR3 starts with the cysteine, ends with the phenylalanine, and has 16 residues. Kept here is only the CDR3 DNA, which spans 48 bases and is read in frame from base 1. The library was obtained by the immunoSEQ multiplex PCR assay. For the multiplex PCR, a mixture combining 60 forward primers for TCR Vbeta segments and 13 reverse primers for TCR Jbeta segments was used. A multiplex PCR assay on genomic DNA amplified the CDR3 region of rearranged TCR beta genes. Amplified TCR beta libraries were sequenced as 87-base-pair reads on the Illumina HiSeq System. The authors' pipeline ran thus. A later analysis counted approximately 76 million unique TCR beta chains across the 550 to 750 repertoires, and some 11 million of these chains were shared by at least two donors. A nearest-neighbor algorithm error-corrected the raw reads and collapsed the reads into unique sequences, merging closely related sequences to remove PCR and sequencing errors. To assign V, D and J gene segments, CDR3 sequences were aligned to IMGT reference sequences. For a sequence to be retained, at least a six-nucleotide match to both a V gene segment and a J gene segment was required. A rearrangement was called productive if the CDR3 had no stop codons and remained in frame with V and J, and every other rearrangement was called non-productive. Following IMGT convention, CDR3 was defined as the stretch from the second conserved V-encoded cysteine up to the conserved J-encoded phenylalanine. The earlier analysis of approximately 590 of the donors excluded any sequence lacking an unambiguous match to a single V gene segment. An earlier analysis of just under 600 of the donors called V segments functional above 56.7% productive rearrangements and segregating when the between-donor standard deviation exceeded 5%. A statistical classification framework was built to diagnose cytomegalovirus status from the catalog of TCR beta chain sequences. In a later analysis, TCR nucleotide sequences were compared against IMGT/GENE-DB human TR gene sequences so that V and J genes could be assigned. A later analysis assigned CDR3 sequences and most-parsimonious VDJ recombination scenarios with the TCRdist pipeline. In a later analysis, each TCR beta chain was defined by its CDR3 amino acid sequence together with its V-gene family, and reads without a unique V-gene family were excluded. In a later analysis, a few hundred highly shared, low-generation-probability nucleotide sequences were removed to address suspected cross-contamination and a sequencing artifact. In a later analysis, a clonal expansion index for each public chain was calculated from normalized within-repertoire ranks of inferred template counts. Generation probabilities in a later analysis came from a VDJ recombination model fitted to out-of-frame rearrangements, and those results were checked against IGoR. In a later analysis, hypergeometric tests were used to score TCR-TCR, TCR-HLA and TCR-CMV co-occurrence, with a repertoire-size bias correction applied to TCR pairs. In a later analysis, false discovery rates were estimated by permuting HLA or CMV assignments 20 times. In a later analysis, co-occurring TCRs were grouped using DBSCAN, and TCRdist sequence similarity was added for clustering within HLA-allele-positive subsets. Co-occurrence clustering excluded repertoires with fewer than 30,000 or more than 120,000 public chains, plus five with anomalous nucleotide sharing. TCRdb provides this immuneACCESS table in a form limited to in-frame rearrangements. Some clones are lacking; in checked studies, under half of them reflect an unresolved V gene, and why the rest are absent is not known. That table furnishes V, J and clone size, whereas the DNA furnished D and trimming. The table for this sample lists under 150,000 clones; 82% of them were counted only once. The ten largest account for around 2.4% of the sample.

The cohort was made up of several hundred healthy bone marrow donors. At the time of sampling, all cohort members were nominally healthy, though unrecorded immune exposures were likely present. The donor tested CMV seronegative and was one of the 352 seronegative cohort members. Each donor provided a peripheral blood sample, and peripheral blood mononuclear cells were used for TCR beta sequencing. The Qiagen DNeasy Blood Extraction Kit was used to extract genomic DNA from the blood cell samples. The TCR comes from a male donor in good health and CMV-seronegative. The rearrangement joined TRBV6-5 to TRBJ2-4; TRBD2 is a weak D gene call, 6 bases matching. The sequenced sample was PBMCs. This receptor carries the CDR3 CASSYSTGSGENIQYF. The DNA reads as follows: TGTGCCAGCAGTTACTCTACCGGGAGTGGGGAAAACATTCAGTACTTC.